This T cell receptor (beta chain) was found in a study of cytomegalovirus exposure and HLA in healthy donors. The study, taken as a whole, reports: Later analysis suggested most CMV-associated TCR beta chains were HLA-restricted. Analysis performed later found around 15,000 TCR beta sequences associated with HLA alleles at 0.05 false discovery rate. CMV serostatus alone was available as immune exposure information.

Donors showed nominal health when sampled, although they likely had unrecorded immune exposures. PCR involved 60 Vbeta and 13 Jbeta primers. The table came from immunoSEQ multiplex PCR; TCRdb's copy has only in-frame clones and leaves some out. In the table there are fewer than 350,000 clones, around 90% of which are singletons. In the case of this clone: Its antigen is currently unknown.

The sequence came from a young woman in good health and CMV-seronegative. The specimen sequenced was PBMCs.

CDR3 residues: CASTGRGEADTQYF. In DNA, the CDR3 is TGTGCCAGCACTGGCCGGGGGGAAGCAGATACGCAGTATTTT. The chain employs TRBV6-7 and TRBJ2-3; 7 bases fit TRBD2. TRBV6-7 is classed as an ORF, of uncertain function. The CDR3 contains 14 residues. After removal of 7 bases from V and 4 bases from J, the junction contained 8 bases not matched to a gene.